The TCR beta chain described here comes from a study of T cells expressing NK-cell markers (dated by TCRdb to the early 2020s). For the wider study: Three sorted T-cell subsets (CD3+CD56+NKG2C+, CD3+CD56+NKG2C- and CD3+CD56-NKG2C+) from fewer than 10 donors had their TCR beta-chain repertoires profiled. Sequencing of the libraries produced 2 x 150 bp reads on Illumina HiSeq 2000/2500, MiSeq or NextSeq. Among the eight sequenced donors, only one was HCMV-seronegative, while the other seven were HCMV-seropositive. All eight donors whose samples were sequenced were randomly selected healthy volunteers, three of them men and five women.

Including cysteine and phenylalanine, the CDR3 has 17 amino acids. Only the protein is on record. CDR1 and CDR2 are drawn from the germline V gene: MDHEN, SYDVKM. General study outcomes and caveats: Whether the expanded NKG2C-expressing T cell clones were specific for HCMV antigens was left unclear. Those dominant clonotypes were again the most abundant among CD3+CD56-NKG2C+ cells in several donors, at about 25-60.1%. In six donors, the dominant CD3+CD56+NKG2C+ clonotypes ranked among the top 10 CD8+ clonotypes, making up roughly 1.0-8% of CD8+ T cells.

HCMV-specific IgG was detected in serum with a commercial ELISA kit to determine HCMV serostatus. Ficoll density gradient centrifugation was used to isolate peripheral blood mononuclear cells from blood. About this clonotype itself: There is no known antigen for this receptor.

Reads for this sample came from an Illumina HiSeq 2000. The TCR beta cDNA libraries were made using 5'RACE template switching, a step that added both a universal primer site and unique molecular identifiers. cDNA synthesis was primed from the TCR beta constant segment, followed by two successive PCR amplification steps. As for the authors' bioinformatics: Reads were demultiplexed and grouped by UMI with MIGEC, and clonotypes were assembled and quantified with MiTCR. To exclude erroneous sequences, only TCR cDNA sequences supported by at least two reads were retained. Downstream repertoire analysis used the tcR package, and clonotypes were matched across fractions by CDR3 nucleotide sequence plus V segment. VDJmatch was used to annotate antigen specificity against VDJdb, with one amino acid substitution allowed in CDR3. Each CDR3 protein sequence appears as one entry after TCRdb reprocessed the reads, and no DNA is included. The V and J calls were determined by TCRdb, not by the authors. This specimen's table enumerates about 410,000 distinct CDR3 sequences. The top ten constitute about 10% of the sample.

The sequence is built from TRBV28 and TRBJ2-2; TCRdb lists TRBD2, though no DNA is available to test this call. This receptor was obtained from a woman in her fifties or sixties in good health. Donor details come from another sample of the same person, matched by shared clones. The sequencing sample was made of blood T cells: a sorted CD56 or NKG2C T cell subset, CD4+ or CD8+ T cells, or bulk PBMC T cells (not recorded which). CDR3 sequence: CASSLRLSGRDTGELFF.